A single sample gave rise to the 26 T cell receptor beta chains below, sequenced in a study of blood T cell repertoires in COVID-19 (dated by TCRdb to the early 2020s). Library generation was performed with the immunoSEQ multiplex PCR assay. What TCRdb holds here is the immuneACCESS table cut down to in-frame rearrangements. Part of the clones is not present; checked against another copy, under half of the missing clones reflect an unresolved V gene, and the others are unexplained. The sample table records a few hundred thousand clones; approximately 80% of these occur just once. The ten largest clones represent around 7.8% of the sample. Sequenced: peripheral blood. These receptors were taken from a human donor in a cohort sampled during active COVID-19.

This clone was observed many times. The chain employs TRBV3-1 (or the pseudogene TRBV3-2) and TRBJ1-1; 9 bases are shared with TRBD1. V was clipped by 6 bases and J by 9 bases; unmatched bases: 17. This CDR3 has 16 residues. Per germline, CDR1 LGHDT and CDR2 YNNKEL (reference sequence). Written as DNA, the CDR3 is TGTGCCAGCAGGCAAAATAAACAGGGGGCCCATTCTAAAGCTTTCTTT. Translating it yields CASRQNKQGAHSKAFF.

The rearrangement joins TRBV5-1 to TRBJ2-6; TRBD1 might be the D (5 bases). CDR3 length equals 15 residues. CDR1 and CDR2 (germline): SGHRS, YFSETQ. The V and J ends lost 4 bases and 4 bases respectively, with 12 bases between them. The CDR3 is CASSPGLSGANVLTF. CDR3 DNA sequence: TGCGCCAGCAGCCCAGGGCTTTCCGGGGCCAACGTCCTGACTTTC.

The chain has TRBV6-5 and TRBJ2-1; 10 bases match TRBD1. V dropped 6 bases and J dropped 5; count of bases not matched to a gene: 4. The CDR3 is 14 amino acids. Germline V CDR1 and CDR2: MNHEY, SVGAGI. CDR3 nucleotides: TGTGCCAGCAGATGGACAGGGGGGAACAATGAGCAGTTCTTC. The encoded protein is CASRWTGGNNEQFF.

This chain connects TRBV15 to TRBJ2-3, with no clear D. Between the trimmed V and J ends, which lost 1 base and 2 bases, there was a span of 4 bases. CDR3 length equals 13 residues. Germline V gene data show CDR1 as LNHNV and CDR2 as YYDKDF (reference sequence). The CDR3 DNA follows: TGTGCCACCAGCAGAGGACTCACAGATACGCAGTATTTT. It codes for CATSRGLTDTQYF. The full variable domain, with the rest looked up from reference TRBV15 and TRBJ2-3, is DAMVIQNPRYQVTQFGKPVTLSCSQTLNHNVMYWYQQKSSQAPKLLFHYYDKDFNNEADTPDNFQSRRPNTSFCFLDIRSPGLGDTAMYLCATSRGLTDTQYFGPGTRLTVL.

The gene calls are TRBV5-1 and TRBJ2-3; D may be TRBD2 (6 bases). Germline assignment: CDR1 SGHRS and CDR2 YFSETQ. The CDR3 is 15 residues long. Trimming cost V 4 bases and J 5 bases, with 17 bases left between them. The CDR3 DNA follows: TGCGCCAGCAGCGGCGGGACGAGGCTCCAAGATACGCAGTATTTT. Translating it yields CASSGGTRLQDTQYF.

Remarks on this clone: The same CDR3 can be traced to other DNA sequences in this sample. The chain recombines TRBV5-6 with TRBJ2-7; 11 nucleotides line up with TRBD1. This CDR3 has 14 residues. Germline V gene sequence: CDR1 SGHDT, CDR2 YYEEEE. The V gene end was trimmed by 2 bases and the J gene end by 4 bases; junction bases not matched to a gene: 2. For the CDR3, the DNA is TGTGCCAGCAGCTTCGGGACAGGGGGATACGAGCAGTACTTC. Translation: CASSFGTGGYEQYF.

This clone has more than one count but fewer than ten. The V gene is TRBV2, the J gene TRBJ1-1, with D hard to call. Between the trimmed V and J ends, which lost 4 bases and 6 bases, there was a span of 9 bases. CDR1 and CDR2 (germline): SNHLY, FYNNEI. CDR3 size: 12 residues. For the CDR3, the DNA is TGTGCCAGCAGTGTCGAGGGCGCTGAAGCTTTCTTT. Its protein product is CASSVEGAEAFF.

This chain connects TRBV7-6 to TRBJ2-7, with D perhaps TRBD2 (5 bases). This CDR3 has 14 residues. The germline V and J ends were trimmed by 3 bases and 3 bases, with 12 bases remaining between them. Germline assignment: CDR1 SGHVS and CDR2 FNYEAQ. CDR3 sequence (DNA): TGTGCCAGCAGCTTGAACTACCGGGACTACGAGCAGTACTTC. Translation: CASSLNYRDYEQYF.

DNA for the CDR3: TGTGCCAGCTCACCACAACCCCAGACAGGGCGGAATGAGCAGTTCTTC. Residues: CASSPQPQTGRNEQFF. V gene TRBV18 combines with J gene TRBJ2-1, with 7 bases identical to TRBD1. J lost 7 bases, V lost 1 base, and 10 bases had no gene match. Germline-derived CDR1 and CDR2 are KGHSH and LQKENI. CDR3 size: 16 residues. Filled out from reference TRBV18 and TRBJ2-1, the complete variable domain reads NAGVMQNPRHLVRRRGQEARLRCSPMKGHSHVYWYRQLPEEGLKFMVYLQKENIIDESGMPKERFSAEFPKEGPSILRIQQVVRGDSAAYFCASSPQPQTGRNEQFFGPGTRLTVL.

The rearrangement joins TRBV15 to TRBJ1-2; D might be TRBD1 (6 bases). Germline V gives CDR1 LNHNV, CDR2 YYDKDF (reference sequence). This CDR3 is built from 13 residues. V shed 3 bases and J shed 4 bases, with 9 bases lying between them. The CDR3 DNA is TGTGCCACCAGCAGCGGACAGCTCTATGGCTACACCTTC. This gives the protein CATSSGQLYGYTF.

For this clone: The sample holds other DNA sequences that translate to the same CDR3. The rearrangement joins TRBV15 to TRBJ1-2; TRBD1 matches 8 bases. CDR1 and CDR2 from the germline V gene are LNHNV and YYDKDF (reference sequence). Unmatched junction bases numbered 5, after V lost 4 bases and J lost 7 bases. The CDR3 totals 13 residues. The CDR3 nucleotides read TGTGCCACCAGCACTCCCGACAGGGGTGGCTACACCTTC. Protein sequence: CATSTPDRGGYTF. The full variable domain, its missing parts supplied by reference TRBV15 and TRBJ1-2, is DAMVIQNPRYQVTQFGKPVTLSCSQTLNHNVMYWYQQKSSQAPKLLFHYYDKDFNNEADTPDNFQSRRPNTSFCFLDIRSPGLGDTAMYLCATSTPDRGGYTFGSGTRLTVV.

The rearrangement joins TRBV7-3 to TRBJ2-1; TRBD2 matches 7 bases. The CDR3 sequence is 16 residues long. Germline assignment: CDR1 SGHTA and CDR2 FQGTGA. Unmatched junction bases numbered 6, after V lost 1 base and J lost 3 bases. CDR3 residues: CASSLSSRGGYNEQFF. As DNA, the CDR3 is TGTGCCAGCAGCTTAAGTAGTCGCGGGGGCTACAATGAGCAGTTCTTC.

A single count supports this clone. CDR3 in amino acids: CASSPTPIRGKNIQYF. The CDR3 DNA follows: TGTGCCAGCAGTCCTACTCCCATTAGAGGGAAAAACATTCAGTACTTC. This chain uses TRBV7-9 with TRBJ2-4; possibly TRBD2 for D (5 bases). The ends were cut back, 6 bases at V and 4 bases at J, with 19 bases in the middle. The CDR3 consists of 16 residues. The V gene's germline CDR1 is SEHNR and CDR2 FQNEAQ (reference sequence).

Written as DNA, the CDR3 is TGTGCCAGCAGCCCGATTGGACGAAGGGGTGGATACGAGCAGTACTTC. Translation: CASSPIGRRGGYEQYF. V usage is TRBV11-2 and J usage is TRBJ2-7, with TRBD1 as a possible D gene (5 bases). Germline lookup yields CDR1 SGHAT and CDR2 FQNNGV. The CDR3 totals 16 residues. V was shortened by 5 bases and J by 4 bases, with 21 bases between the two germline ends. Using reference TRBV11-2 and TRBJ2-7 for the parts outside the CDR3, the full variable domain is EAGVAQSPRYKIIEKRQSVAFWCNPISGHATLYWYQQILGQGPKLLIQFQNNGVVDDSQLPKDRFSAERLKGVDSTLKIQPAKLEDSAVYLCASSPIGRRGGYEQYFGPGTRLTVT.

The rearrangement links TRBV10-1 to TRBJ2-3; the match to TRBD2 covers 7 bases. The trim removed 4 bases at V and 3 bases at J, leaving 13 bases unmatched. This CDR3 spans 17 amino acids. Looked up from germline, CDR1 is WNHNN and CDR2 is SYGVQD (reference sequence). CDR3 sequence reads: CASSGPRPGRATDTQYF. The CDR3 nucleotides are TGCGCCAGCAGTGGCCCACGGCCGGGGAGGGCGACAGATACGCAGTATTTT.

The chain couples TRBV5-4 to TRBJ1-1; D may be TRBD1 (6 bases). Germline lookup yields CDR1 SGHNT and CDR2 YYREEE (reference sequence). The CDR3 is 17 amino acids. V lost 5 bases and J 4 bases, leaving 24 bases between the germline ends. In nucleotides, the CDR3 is TGTGCCAGCAGTCAGGGGACCCTGGTCTCCCCGAGCACTGAAGCTTTCTTT. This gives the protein CASSQGTLVSPSTEAFF. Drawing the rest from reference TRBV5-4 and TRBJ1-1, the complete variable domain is ETGVTQSPTHLIKTRGQQVTLRCSSQSGHNTVSWYQQALGQGPQFIFQYYREEENGRGNFPPRFSGLQFPNYSSELNVNALELDDSALYLCASSQGTLVSPSTEAFFGQGTRLTVV.

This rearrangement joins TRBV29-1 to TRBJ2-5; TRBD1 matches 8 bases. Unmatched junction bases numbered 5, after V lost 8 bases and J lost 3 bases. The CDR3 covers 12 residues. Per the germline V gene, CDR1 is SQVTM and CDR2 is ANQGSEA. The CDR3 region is CSTRTGKETQYF. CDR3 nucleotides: TGCAGCACAAGGACAGGGAAAGAGACCCAGTACTTC.

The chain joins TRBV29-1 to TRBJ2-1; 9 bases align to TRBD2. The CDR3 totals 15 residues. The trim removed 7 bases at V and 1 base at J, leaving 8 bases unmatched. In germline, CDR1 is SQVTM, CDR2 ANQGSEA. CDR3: CSARQRGVSYNEQFF. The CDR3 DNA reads TGCAGCGCCCGACAGCGGGGGGTATCCTACAATGAGCAGTTCTTC.

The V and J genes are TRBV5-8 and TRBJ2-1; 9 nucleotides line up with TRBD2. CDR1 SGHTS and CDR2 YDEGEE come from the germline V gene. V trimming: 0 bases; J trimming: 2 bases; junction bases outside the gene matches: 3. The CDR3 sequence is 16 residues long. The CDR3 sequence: CASSLGVAGAYNEQFF. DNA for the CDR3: TGTGCCAGCAGCTTGGGAGTAGCGGGGGCCTACAATGAGCAGTTCTTC.

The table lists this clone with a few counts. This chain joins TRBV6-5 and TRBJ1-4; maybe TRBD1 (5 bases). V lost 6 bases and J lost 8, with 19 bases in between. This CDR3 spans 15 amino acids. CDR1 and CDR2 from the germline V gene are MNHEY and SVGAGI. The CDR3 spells CASSGGPGPGEKLFF. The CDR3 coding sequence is TGTGCCAGCAGCGGGGGACCCGGCCCAGGGGAAAAACTGTTTTTT.

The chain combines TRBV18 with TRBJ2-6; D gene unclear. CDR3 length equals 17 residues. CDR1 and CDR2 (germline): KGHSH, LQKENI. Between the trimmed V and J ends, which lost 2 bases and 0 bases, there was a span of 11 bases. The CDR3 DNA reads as TGTGCCAGCTCACCAACTAAAGGAATCTCTGGGGCCAACGTCCTGACTTTC. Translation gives CASSPTKGISGANVLTF.

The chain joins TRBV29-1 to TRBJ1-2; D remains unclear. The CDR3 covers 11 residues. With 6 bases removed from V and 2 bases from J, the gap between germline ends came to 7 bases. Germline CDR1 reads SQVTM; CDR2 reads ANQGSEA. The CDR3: CSVFGNYGYTF. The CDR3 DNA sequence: TGCAGCGTCTTCGGGAACTATGGCTACACCTTC.

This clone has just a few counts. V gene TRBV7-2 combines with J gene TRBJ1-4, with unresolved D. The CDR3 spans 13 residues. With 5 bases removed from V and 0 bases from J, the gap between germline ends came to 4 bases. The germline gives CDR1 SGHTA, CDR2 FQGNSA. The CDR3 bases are TGTGCCAGCAGCCCCACAACTAATGAAAAACTGTTTTTT. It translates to CASSPTTNEKLFF.

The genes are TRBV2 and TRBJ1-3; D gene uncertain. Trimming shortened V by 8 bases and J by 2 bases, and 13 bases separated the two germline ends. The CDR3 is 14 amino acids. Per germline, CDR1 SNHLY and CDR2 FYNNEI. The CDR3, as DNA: TGTGCCAGCGCCTCAGCGGGGACTGGAAACACCATATATTTT. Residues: CASASAGTGNTIYF. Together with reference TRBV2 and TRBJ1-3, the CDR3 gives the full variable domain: EPEVTQTPSHQVTQMGQEVILRCVPISNHLYFYWYRQILGQKVEFLVSFYNNEISEKSEIFDDQFSVERPDGSNFTLKIRSTKLEDSAMYFCASASAGTGNTIYFGEGSWLTVV.

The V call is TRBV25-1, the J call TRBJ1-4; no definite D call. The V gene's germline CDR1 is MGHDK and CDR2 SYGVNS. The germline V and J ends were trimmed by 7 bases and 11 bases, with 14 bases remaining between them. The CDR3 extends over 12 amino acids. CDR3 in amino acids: CASTPGGSKLFF. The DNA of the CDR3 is TGTGCCAGCACCCCGGGAGGTTCGAAACTGTTTTTT.

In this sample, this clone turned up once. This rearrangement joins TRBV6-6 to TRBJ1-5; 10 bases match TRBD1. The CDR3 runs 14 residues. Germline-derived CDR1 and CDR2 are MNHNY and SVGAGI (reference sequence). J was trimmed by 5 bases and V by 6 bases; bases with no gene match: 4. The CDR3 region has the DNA TGTGCCAGCAGAGGGACAGGGGTCGATCAGCCCCAGCATTTT. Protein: CASRGTGVDQPQHF.